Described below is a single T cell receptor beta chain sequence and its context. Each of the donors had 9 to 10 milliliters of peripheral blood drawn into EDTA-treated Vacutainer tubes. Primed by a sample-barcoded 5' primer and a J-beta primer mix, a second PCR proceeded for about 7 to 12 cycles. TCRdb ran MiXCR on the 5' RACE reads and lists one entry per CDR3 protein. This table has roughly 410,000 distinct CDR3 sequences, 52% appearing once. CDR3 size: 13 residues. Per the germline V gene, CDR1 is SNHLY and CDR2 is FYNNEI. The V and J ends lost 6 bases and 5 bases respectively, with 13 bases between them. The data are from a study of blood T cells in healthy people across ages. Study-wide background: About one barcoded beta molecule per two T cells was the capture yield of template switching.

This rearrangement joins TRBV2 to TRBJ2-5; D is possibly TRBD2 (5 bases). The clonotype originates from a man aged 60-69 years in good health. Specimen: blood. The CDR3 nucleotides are TGTGCCAGCAGGAACGGAGGTGTGGAGACCCAGTACTTC. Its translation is CASRNGGVETQYF.